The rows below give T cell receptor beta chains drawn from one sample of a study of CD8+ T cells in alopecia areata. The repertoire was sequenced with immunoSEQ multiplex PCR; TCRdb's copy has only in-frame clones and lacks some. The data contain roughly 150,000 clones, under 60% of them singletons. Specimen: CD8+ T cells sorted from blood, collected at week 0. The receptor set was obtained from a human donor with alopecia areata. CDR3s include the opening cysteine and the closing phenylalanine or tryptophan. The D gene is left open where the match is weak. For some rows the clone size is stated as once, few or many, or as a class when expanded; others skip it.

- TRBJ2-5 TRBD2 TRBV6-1 CASSETSGGAQTQYF TGTGCCAGCAGTGAAACTAGCGGGGGGGCGCAGACCCAGTACTTC
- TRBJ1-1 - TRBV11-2 CASSLEERTLAFF TGTGCCAGCAGCTTAGAGGAACGGACGTTAGCTTTCTTT
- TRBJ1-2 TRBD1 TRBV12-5 CASGNGQGVYGYTF TGTGCTAGTGGAAATGGACAGGGTGTGTATGGCTACACCTTC
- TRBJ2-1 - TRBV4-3 CASSLPGPGNEQFF TGCGCCAGCAGCCTACCGGGACCTGGGAATGAGCAGTTCTTC
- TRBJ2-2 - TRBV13 CASSPPAGELFF TGTGCCAGCAGCCCCCCGGCCGGGGAGCTGTTTTTT
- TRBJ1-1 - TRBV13 CASRDTEAFF TGTGCCAGTAGGGACACTGAAGCTTTCTTT
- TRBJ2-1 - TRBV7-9 CASSSNSGGFSEQFF TGTGCCAGCAGCTCTAACTCTGGGGGTTTCAGTGAGCAGTTCTTC
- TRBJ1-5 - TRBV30 CAWSQGGRNYQPQHF TGTGCCTGGAGCCAAGGGGGGCGAAACTATCAGCCCCAGCATTTT
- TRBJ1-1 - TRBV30 CAWSAGTGEAFF TGTGCCTGGAGTGCCGGGACCGGTGAAGCTTTCTTT
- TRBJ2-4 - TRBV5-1 CASSLDGDPSLAKNIQYF TGCGCCAGCAGCTTGGATGGGGATCCCAGCTTAGCCAAAAACATTCAGTACTTC
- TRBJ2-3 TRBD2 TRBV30 CAWSSGGLTDTQYF TGTGCCTGGTCTAGCGGGGGGCTCACAGATACGCAGTATTTT
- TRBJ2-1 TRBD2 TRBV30 CAWSVGTSGYNEQFF TGTGCCTGGAGTGTTGGTACTAGCGGGTACAATGAGCAGTTCTTC
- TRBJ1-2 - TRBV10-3 CAISESLRRGYTF TGTGCCATCAGTGAGTCGCTGCGTAGAGGCTACACCTTC
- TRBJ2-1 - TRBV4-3 CASSQDTGRGGGEQFF TGCGCCAGCAGCCAAGATACGGGGCGGGGCGGCGGTGAGCAGTTCTTC
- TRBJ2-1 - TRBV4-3 CASSQDRGYNEQFF TGCGCCAGCAGCCAAGACAGGGGATACAATGAGCAGTTCTTC
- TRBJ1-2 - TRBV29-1 CSHNGGDNYGYTF TGCAGCCATAACGGGGGTGACAACTATGGCTACACCTTC
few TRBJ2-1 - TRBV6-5 CASSGRDRYNEQFF TGTGCCAGCAGTGGGAGGGACAGGTACAATGAGCAGTTCTTC
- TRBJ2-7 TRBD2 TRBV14 CASSPSGRGEQYF TGTGCCAGCAGCCCAAGCGGGAGGGGTGAGCAGTACTTC
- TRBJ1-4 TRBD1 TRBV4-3 CASSQDRQGAGEKLFF TGCGCCAGCAGCCAAGATCGACAGGGGGCTGGCGAAAAACTGTTTTTT
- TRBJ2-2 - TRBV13 CASSLPGVTGELFF TGTGCCAGCAGCTTACCAGGGGTCACCGGGGAGCTGTTTTTT
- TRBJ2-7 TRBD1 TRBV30 CAWKPGQGPYEQYF TGTGCCTGGAAACCGGGACAGGGGCCCTACGAGCAGTACTTC
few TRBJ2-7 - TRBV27 CASSHFGEQYF TGTGCCAGCAGTCACTTTGGCGAGCAGTACTTC
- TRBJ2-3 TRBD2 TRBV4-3 CASSQVEERGGGTDTQYF TGCGCCAGCAGCCAAGTTGAAGAGCGGGGGGGCGGGACAGATACGCAGTATTTT
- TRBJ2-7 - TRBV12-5 CASGLAYEQYF TGTGCTAGTGGTTTGGCGTACGAGCAGTACTTC
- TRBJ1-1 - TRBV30 CAWSARGGRPEAFF TGTGCCTGGAGTGCACGGGGAGGTCGGCCTGAAGCTTTCTTT
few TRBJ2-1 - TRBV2 CASSEALHEFF TGTGCCAGCAGTGAAGCGCTTCATGAGTTCTTC
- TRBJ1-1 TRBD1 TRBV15 CATSMDRGLNTEAFF TGTGCCACCAGCATGGACAGGGGGCTGAACACTGAAGCTTTCTTT
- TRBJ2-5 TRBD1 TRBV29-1 CSVDLPGGAETQYF TGCAGCGTTGACTTGCCAGGGGGTGCAGAGACCCAGTACTTC
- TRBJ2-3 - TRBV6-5 CASSSGSTQYF TGTGCCAGCAGCTCGGGAAGTACGCAGTATTTT
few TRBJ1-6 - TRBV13 CASSTTDGELANSPLHF TGTGCCAGCAGCACAACAGATGGGGAATTGGCAAATTCACCCCTCCACTTT
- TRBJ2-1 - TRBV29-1 CSVEGGYGVGEQFF TGCAGCGTTGAAGGGGGATATGGAGTGGGTGAGCAGTTCTTC
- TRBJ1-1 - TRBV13 CASSLRQIEAFF TGTGCCAGCAGCTTAAGGCAAATTGAAGCTTTCTTT
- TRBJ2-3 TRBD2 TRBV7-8 CASRPSGGAADTQYF TGTGCCAGCAGACCTAGCGGGGGGGCAGCAGATACGCAGTATTTT
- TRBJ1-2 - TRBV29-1 CSVEDPASGNSYGYTF TGCAGCGTTGAAGATCCCGCGTCAGGGAATAGCTATGGCTACACCTTC
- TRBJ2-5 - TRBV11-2 CASSKGQETQYF TGTGCCAGCAGCAAAGGTCAAGAGACCCAGTACTTC
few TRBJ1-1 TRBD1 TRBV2 CASSAWTGPGTEAFF TGTGCCAGCAGTGCCTGGACAGGCCCTGGGACTGAAGCTTTCTTT
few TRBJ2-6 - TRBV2 CASSLRSGANVLTF TGTGCCAGCAGTTTGAGGTCTGGGGCCAACGTCCTGACTTTC
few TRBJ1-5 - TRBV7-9 CASSAGAFGNQPQHF TGTGCCAGCAGTGCCGGAGCCTTTGGTAATCAGCCCCAGCATTTT
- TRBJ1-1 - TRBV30 CAWTLGTTSDTEAFF TGTGCCTGGACCCTCGGGACAACCTCGGATACTGAAGCTTTCTTT
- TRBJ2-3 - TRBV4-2 CASSQEATGGPDTQYF TGTGCCAGCAGCCAAGAGGCGACTGGGGGCCCAGATACGCAGTATTTT
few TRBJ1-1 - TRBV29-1 CSVEMRSSAEAFF TGCAGCGTTGAAATGAGGAGCTCGGCCGAAGCTTTCTTT
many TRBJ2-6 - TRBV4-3 CASSQDGHSGANVLTF TGCGCCAGCAGCCAAGATGGACACTCTGGGGCCAACGTCCTGACTTTC
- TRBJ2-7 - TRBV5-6 CASRRLGEQYF TGTGCCAGCAGAAGACTGGGGGAGCAGTACTTC
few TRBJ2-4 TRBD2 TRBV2 CASTTSGGTGNIQYF TGTGCCAGCACAACTAGCGGGGGGACGGGGAACATTCAGTACTTC
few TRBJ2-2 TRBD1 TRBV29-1 CSVGPSGQGFSGELFF TGCAGCGTCGGACCCAGTGGACAGGGCTTTTCCGGGGAGCTGTTTTTT
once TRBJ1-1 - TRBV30 CAWSWGRGNTEAFF TGTGCCTGGAGTTGGGGCAGAGGGAACACTGAAGCTTTCTTT
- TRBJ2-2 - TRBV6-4 CASSDSVAGELFF TGTGCCAGCAGTGACTCGGTGGCCGGGGAGCTGTTTTTT
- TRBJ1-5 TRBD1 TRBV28 CASSPQGRKQPQHF TGTGCCAGCAGTCCACAGGGGCGGAAGCAGCCCCAGCATTTT
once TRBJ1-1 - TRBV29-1 CSGRGNTEAFF TGCAGCGGAAGGGGAAACACTGAAGCTTTCTTT
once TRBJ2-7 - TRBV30 CAWSLTNPYEQYF TGTGCCTGGAGTTTGACGAACCCCTACGAGCAGTACTTC
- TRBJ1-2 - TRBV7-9 CASSPAASGYTF TGTGCCAGCAGCCCTGCTGCTTCTGGCTACACCTTC
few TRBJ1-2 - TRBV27 CASSPQGNYGYTF TGTGCCAGCAGCCCACAGGGAAACTATGGCTACACCTTC
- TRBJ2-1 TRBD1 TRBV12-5 CASGPGQGFNEQFF TGTGCTAGTGGACCGGGACAGGGCTTCAATGAGCAGTTCTTC
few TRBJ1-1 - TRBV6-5 CASRLGTEAFF TGTGCCAGCAGGCTCGGGACTGAAGCTTTCTTT